This T cell receptor (beta chain) was observed in a study of Ad26.COV2.S vaccination and SARS-CoV-2 variants. Study outcomes and limitations: Substantial breadth in spike-specific CD8+ and CD4+ T cell responses was reportedly seen after vaccination. Those who received vaccine or placebo ended up with similar non-spike TCR breadth.

Notes on this clone: Its antigen is unknown.

Data came from immunoSEQ multiplex PCR; TCRdb stores just in-frame clones and leaves some out. The repertoire consists of 120,000 to 150,000 clones, with around 86% occurring once and the leading ten covering around 5.1%. Sample: peripheral blood, taken after recovery from COVID-19. The TCR comes from a human donor who had recovered from COVID-19.

This CDR3 is CASGSQLGTNEKLFF. Here the CDR3 DNA reads TGTGCCAGCGGTTCTCAACTCGGGACTAATGAAAAACTGTTTTTT. This chain connects TRBV6-1 to TRBJ1-4; D remains ambiguous. Germline V CDR1 and CDR2: MNHNS, SASEGT. The V end was cut by 8 bases, the J end by 2 bases, with 15 bases between. CDR3 length equals 15 residues.